Presented here are 11 T cell receptor beta chains from one specimen sequenced in a study of CD8+ T cells in alopecia areata listed by TCRdb under 2018. Library preparation was by the immunoSEQ multiplex PCR assay. RNA was extracted from all samples and reverse transcribed into cDNA as template for TCR sequencing. Drawn from immuneACCESS, this table holds only the in-frame rearrangements with V and J called that TCRdb kept. Clones are partly lost; checked studies trace under half to an unresolved V gene and leave the rest unexplained. This sample has approximately 200,000 clones in its table, and 45% to 75% of those were observed once. The top ten clones comprise about 3.5% of the sample. This specimen's time point label, interpreted: around 4 weeks on oral tofacitinib. The treatment or condition label corresponds to: oral pan-JAK inhibitor, 5-10 mg twice daily. The sample consisted of CD4+ T cells sorted from blood, taken at week 4, from a patient treated with tofacitinib. These receptors came from a human donor with alopecia areata.

This chain joins TRBV6-5 and TRBJ2-3; 7 nucleotides match TRBD2. Germline V gene lookup returns CDR1 MNHEY and CDR2 SVGAGI. This CDR3 has 13 amino acids. This CDR3 reads CASGRGSTDTQYF. CDR3 DNA sequence: TGTGCTTCCGGGCGGGGGAGCACAGATACGCAGTATTTT.

The chain employs TRBV7-2 and TRBJ2-5; D may match TRBD1 or TRBD2 (5 bases each). The CDR3 loop spans 14 amino acids. The germline CDR1 and CDR2 sequences are SGHTA and FQGNSA. Trimming stripped 4 bases from V and 3 bases from J, with 12 bases between. In nucleotides, the CDR3 is TGTGCCAGCAGCTCCGGGGCTGGGGAAGAGACCCAGTACTTC. Translated: CASSSGAGEETQYF.

This clone appeared a few times. CDR3 coding DNA: TGTGCCATCAGCCCCGGGACAGGGGGTTCGAACGGGGAGCTGTTTTTT. Its protein is CAISPGTGGSNGELFF. This chain uses TRBV10-3 with TRBJ2-2; 11 nucleotides agree with TRBD1. CDR3 length: 16 residues. With 6 bases clipped from V and 7 bases from J, the junction kept 10 bases outside the gene matches. In germline, CDR1 is ENHRY, CDR2 SYGVKD.

The genes are TRBV28 and TRBJ2-7, with a possible D match to TRBD1 (5 bases). Trimming left V 5 bases short and J 3 bases short, with 20 bases between. CDR1 is MDHEN and CDR2 is SYDVKM in the germline V gene. The CDR3 sequence is 16 residues long. The CDR3 loop is CASSPVALGHYYEQYF. The CDR3 DNA sequence: TGTGCCAGCAGTCCGGTGGCCTTAGGACACTACTACGAGCAGTACTTC.

The chain links TRBV25-1 to TRBJ2-7, with D maybe TRBD1 (5 bases). The germline CDR1 and CDR2 sequences are MGHDK and SYGVNS. CDR3 size: 14 residues. Trimming shortened V by 2 bases and J by 2 bases, and 10 bases separated the two germline ends. The CDR3 reads CASSELDRTYEQYF. CDR3 sequence (DNA): TGTGCCAGCAGTGAACTTGACAGAACCTACGAGCAGTACTTC.

The chain joins TRBV5-1 to TRBJ1-5; D possibly corresponds to TRBD1 (6 bases). This CDR3 has 15 residues. V shed 1 base and J shed 3 bases, with 11 bases lying between them. Germline CDR1 SGHRS, CDR2 YFSETQ. Written as DNA, the CDR3 is TGCGCCAGCAGCTTGAGGGGGGCCAACAATCAGCCCCAGCATTTT. Translated, it gives CASSLRGANNQPQHF. The full variable domain, rest sourced from reference TRBV5-1 and TRBJ1-5, is KAGVTQTPRYLIKTRGQQVTLSCSPISGHRSVSWYQQTPGQGLQFLFEYFSETQRNKGNFPGRFSGRQFSNSRSEMNVSTLELGDSALYLCASSLRGANNQPQHFGDGTRLSIL.

The chain has TRBV2 and TRBJ2-5; 7 bases align to TRBD2. V shed 4 bases, J shed 5 bases, and the junction held 4 bases outside the gene matches. Germline V gene data show CDR1 as SNHLY and CDR2 as FYNNEI. CDR3 length equals 13 residues. DNA for the CDR3: TGTGCCAGCAGTGGGACTAGTGAGGAGACCCAGTACTTC. Translated, it gives CASSGTSEETQYF.

This chain connects TRBV6-5 to TRBJ1-2, with a possible D match to TRBD1 (6 bases). Per the germline V gene, CDR1 is MNHEY and CDR2 is SVGAGI. The germline V and J ends were trimmed by 6 bases and 8 bases, with 13 bases remaining between them. The CDR3 totals 12 residues. The CDR3 spells CASRRGAGGYTF. The CDR3 DNA reads TGTGCCAGCAGGCGGGGGGCGGGCGGCTACACCTTC.

A few counts support this clone. This may arise from a read error, as a much more abundant clone is one base away. The gene calls are TRBV5-4 and TRBJ2-5, with no clear D. Germline V gene data show CDR1 as SGHNT and CDR2 as YYREEE (reference sequence). V was pared by 0 bases and J by 2 bases, with 5 bases between. CDR3 length equals 13 residues. CDR3 in amino acids: CASSLDRQETQYF. In nucleotides, the CDR3 is TGTGCCAGCAGCTTGGACAGACAAGAGACCCAGTACTTC.

In this sample, this clone turned up once. The rearrangement uses TRBV28 and TRBJ1-2; D remains ambiguous. Per the germline V gene, CDR1 is MDHEN and CDR2 is SYDVKM. Trimming removed 6 bases from V and 4 bases from J, with 21 bases in between. The length of the CDR3 is 16 residues. The CDR3: CASSSLSFGRSYGYTF. CDR3 sequence (DNA): TGTGCCAGCAGCTCGCTGAGTTTTGGGCGGTCCTATGGCTACACCTTC.

This rearrangement joins TRBV6-6 to TRBJ2-3; D unclear. The CDR3 loop spans 13 amino acids. Germline V gene lookup returns CDR1 MNHNY and CDR2 SVGAGI (reference sequence). Trimming left V 6 bases short and J 2 bases short, with 9 bases between. The CDR3 loop reads CASSRPNTDTQYF. CDR3 in DNA: TGTGCCAGCAGCAGGCCAAACACAGATACGCAGTATTTT.